This T cell receptor beta chain was recorded in a study of human T cells and chemical hapten exposure. Study-level information: Sensitization was performed using 2% DPC on an approximately 2 cm by approximately 2 cm upper inner arm skin site.

The CDR3 length is 17 residues. CDR1 and CDR2 (germline): MDHEN, SYDVKM. V gave up 2 bases and J gave up 4 bases; unmatched junction bases: 8. TCRdb itself ran the RACE reads through MiXCR, one entry per CDR3 protein. The data show 150,000 to 200,000 distinct CDR3 sequences, about 31% seen once. The time point here: pre-sensitization, week 0. Treatment described: therapeutic diphenylcyclopropenone sensitization with weekly scalp DPC. Blood was drawn before each patch test was applied. Non-pregnant alopecia patients aged 18 to 70, suitable for DPC therapy. The V and J genes are TRBV28 and TRBJ2-1, with TRBD1 matching over 10 bases. This TCR derives from a woman in her twenties or thirties with alopecia areata. Some clones in this sample may be carry-over from other donors' samples. Sequenced material: whole blood, taken in connection with sensitization to the hapten diphenylcyclopropenone (DPC). The CDR3 DNA follows: TGTGCCAGCAGTTTAGGGACCCGACAGGGGGCTTACAATGAGCAGTTCTTC. Translating it yields CASSLGTRQGAYNEQFF.